One and the same sample provided the 9 T cell receptor beta chains below, sequenced in a study of CD8+CD57+ T cells in acquired aplastic anemia. Template material for TCR beta VDJ and CDR3 profiling consisted of genomic DNA. Each CDR3 protein gets one entry after TCRdb re-called the reads with MiXCR. In the table there are fewer than 250,000 distinct CDR3 sequences, around 46% of which are singletons. The patients chosen for sequencing had shown expansion of CD8+CD57+ cells (detected by flow cytometry). The sequenced sample was sorted CD4+, CD8+, or CD8+CD57+ T cells (not recorded which) from PBMCs. These receptors all come from a human donor with aplastic anemia.

This clonotype showed up many times. The chain employs TRBV7-9 and TRBJ1-2, with D possibly being TRBD1 (6 bases). The V end was cut by 1 base, the J end by 8 bases, with 11 bases between. This CDR3 region has 13 residues. The germline V gene has CDR1 SEHNR and CDR2 FQNEAQ (reference sequence). The CDR3 DNA is TGTGCCAGCAGCTTAGAGGGGGGGCTAGGCTACACCTTC. Protein: CASSLEGGLGYTF.

In this sample, this clonotype turned up many times. V gene TRBV2 combines with J gene TRBJ1-1, with D unresolved. Germline V CDR1 and CDR2: SNHLY, FYNNEI. V was clipped by 10 bases and J by 8 bases, with 14 bases between them. CDR3 length: 11 amino acids. DNA of the CDR3: TGTGCCACACGGGGAAGGAACGAAGCTTTCTTT. Translation gives CATRGRNEAFF.

The chain is built from TRBV15 and TRBJ1-1, with D maybe TRBD1 (5 bases). V lost 9 bases, J lost 4 bases, and 15 bases lay in between. The germline CDR1 and CDR2 sequences are LNHNV and YYDKDF (reference sequence). The CDR3 is 13 amino acids. The CDR3 sequence: CATSRVEGTEAFF. CDR3 nucleotide sequence: TGTGCCACTTCCAGGGTTGAGGGCACTGAAGCTTTCTTT.

The chain is built from TRBV5-5 and TRBJ2-7, with TRBD1 matching over 8 bases. Germline-derived CDR1 and CDR2 are SGHKS and YYEKEE (reference sequence). Unmatched junction bases numbered 9, after V lost 5 bases and J lost 5 bases. This CDR3 is built from 14 residues. The CDR3 DNA reads TGTGCCAGCAGATCAGAGGACAGGGTCCACGAGCAGTACTTC. It codes for CASRSEDRVHEQYF.

This clonotype was seen just once. A much larger clonotype is one base distant, so this may be a read error. The chain recombines TRBV12-3 or TRBV12-4 with TRBJ1-5; D is perhaps TRBD1 (5 bases). This CDR3 contains 14 residues. Trimming took 3 bases from V and 6 from J, leaving 12 bases between them. CDR3 region: CASSFSGIAQPQHF. The DNA for the CDR3 is TGTGCCAGCAGTTTCTCAGGGATAGCTCAGCCCCAGCATTTT.

Regarding this clonotype: A single base separates this from a much larger clone, so it may be a read error. The rearrangement uses TRBV19 and TRBJ2-3, with D possibly being TRBD1 or TRBD2 (5 bases each). This CDR3 has 16 residues. V was pared by 2 bases and J by 0 bases, with 12 bases between. Germline V gene lookup returns CDR1 LNHDA and CDR2 SQIVND (reference sequence). The CDR3 loop is CASSIYEGYSTDTQYF. In DNA form, the CDR3 reads TGTGCCAGTAGTATATACGAGGGGTATAGCACAGATACGCAGTATTTT.

This clonotype occurred a few times. The V call is TRBV5-1, the J call TRBJ2-7; a possible D gene is TRBD1 (6 bases). V was trimmed by 1 base and J by 7 bases, leaving 15 bases between them. In germline, CDR1 is SGHRS, CDR2 YFSETQ. CDR3 length: 14 amino acids. The CDR3 sequence: CASSLSLGASEQYV. The CDR3 coding sequence is TGCGCCAGCAGCTTGTCCTTGGGGGCGAGTGAGCAGTACGTC.

This clonotype was counted ten times or more. DNA for the CDR3: TGCAGTGCTAGTGGGTCGCGTCGCAATCAGCCCCAGCATTTT. Amino acid sequence: CSASGSRRNQPQHF. V usage is TRBV20-1 and J usage is TRBJ1-5; D unclear. CDR3 length equals 14 residues. V lost 3 bases to trimming and J lost 2 bases, with 11 bases between them. The V gene's germline CDR1 is DFQATT and CDR2 SNEGSKA (reference sequence).

This clonotype came up a few times. The chain is built from TRBV27 and TRBJ2-3, with a weak D call TRBD1 (6 bases). The CDR3 is 14 amino acids. Germline lookup yields CDR1 MNHEY and CDR2 SMNVEV (reference sequence). Trimming cost V 4 bases and J 4 bases, with 12 bases left between them. Here the CDR3 reads CASSSPGVADTQYF. Written as DNA, the CDR3 is TGTGCCAGCAGTTCGCCAGGGGTGGCAGATACGCAGTATTTT.